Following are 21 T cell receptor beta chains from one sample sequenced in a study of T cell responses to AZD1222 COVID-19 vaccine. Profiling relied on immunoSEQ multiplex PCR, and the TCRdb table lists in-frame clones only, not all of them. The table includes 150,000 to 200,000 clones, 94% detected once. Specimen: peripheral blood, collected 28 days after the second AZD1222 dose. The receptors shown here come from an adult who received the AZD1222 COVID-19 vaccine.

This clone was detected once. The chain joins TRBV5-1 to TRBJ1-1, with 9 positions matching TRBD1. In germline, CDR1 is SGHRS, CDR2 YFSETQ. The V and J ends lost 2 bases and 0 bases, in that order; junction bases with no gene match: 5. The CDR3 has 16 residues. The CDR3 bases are TGCGCCAGCAGCTTACAGGGGGCTGCTATGAACACTGAAGCTTTCTTT. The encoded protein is CASSLQGAAMNTEAFF.

The CDR3 DNA is TGTGCCAGTATAGCGGGGCTCTCCTACGAGCAGTACTTC. Amino acids: CASIAGLSYEQYF. V and J are TRBV6-5 and TRBJ2-7; 8 bases are shared with TRBD2. The junction had 4 bases not matched to a gene; V was cut back by 9 bases and J by 0 bases. The CDR3 is 13 amino acids. Germline V gene lookup returns CDR1 MNHEY and CDR2 SVGAGI.

The chain's CDR3 is CASSYSQGSEAFF. The CDR3 bases are TGTGCCAGCAGTTACTCTCAGGGCTCTGAAGCTTTCTTT. The chain employs TRBV6-5 and TRBJ1-1, with D possibly TRBD1 on 5 matching bases. Per germline, CDR1 MNHEY and CDR2 SVGAGI. The V end was cut by 0 bases, the J end by 6 bases, with 8 bases between. The CDR3 has 13 residues.

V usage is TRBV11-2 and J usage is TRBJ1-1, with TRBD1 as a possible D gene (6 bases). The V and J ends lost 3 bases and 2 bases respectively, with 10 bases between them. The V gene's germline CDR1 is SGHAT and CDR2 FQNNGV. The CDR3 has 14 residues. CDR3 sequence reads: CASSFSQGNTEAFF. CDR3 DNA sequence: TGTGCCAGCAGCTTTTCACAGGGCAACACTGAAGCTTTCTTT.

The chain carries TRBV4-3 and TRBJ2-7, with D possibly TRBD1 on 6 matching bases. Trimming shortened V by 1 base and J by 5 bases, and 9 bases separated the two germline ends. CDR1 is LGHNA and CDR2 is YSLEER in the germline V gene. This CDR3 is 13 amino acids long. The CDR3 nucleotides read TGCGCCAGCAGCCAAGGGACAGTTAACGAGCAGTACTTC. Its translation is CASSQGTVNEQYF.

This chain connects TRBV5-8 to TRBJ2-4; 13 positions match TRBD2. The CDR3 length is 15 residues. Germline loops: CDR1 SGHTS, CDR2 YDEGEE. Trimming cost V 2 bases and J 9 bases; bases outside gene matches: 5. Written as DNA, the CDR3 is TGTGCCAGCAGCTTTCAACTAGCGGGAGGGGTCATTCAGTACTTC. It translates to CASSFQLAGGVIQYF.

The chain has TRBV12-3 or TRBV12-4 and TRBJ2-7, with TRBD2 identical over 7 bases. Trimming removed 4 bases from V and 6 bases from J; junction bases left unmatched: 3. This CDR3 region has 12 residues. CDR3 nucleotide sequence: TGTGCCAGCAGTTATGGGGGGGTCGAGCAGTACTTC. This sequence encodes CASSYGGVEQYF.

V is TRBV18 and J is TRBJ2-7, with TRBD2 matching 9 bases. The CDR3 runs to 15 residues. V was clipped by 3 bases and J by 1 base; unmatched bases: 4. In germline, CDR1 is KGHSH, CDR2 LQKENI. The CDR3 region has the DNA TGTGCCAGCTCACCTCCGGGACTAGCTTCCTACGAGCAGTACTTC. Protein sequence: CASSPPGLASYEQYF.

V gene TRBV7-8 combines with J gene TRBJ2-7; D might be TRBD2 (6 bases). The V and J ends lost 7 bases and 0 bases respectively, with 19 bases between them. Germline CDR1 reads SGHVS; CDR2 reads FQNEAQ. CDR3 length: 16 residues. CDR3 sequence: CASIRVVGTHSYEQYF. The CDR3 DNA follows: TGTGCCAGCATCCGGGTGGTAGGGACTCACTCCTACGAGCAGTACTTC.

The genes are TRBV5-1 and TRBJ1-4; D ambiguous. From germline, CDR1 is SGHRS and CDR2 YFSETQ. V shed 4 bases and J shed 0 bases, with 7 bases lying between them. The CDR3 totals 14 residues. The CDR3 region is CASSLVATNEKLFF. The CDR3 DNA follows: TGCGCCAGCAGCCTGGTTGCAACTAATGAAAAACTGTTTTTT.

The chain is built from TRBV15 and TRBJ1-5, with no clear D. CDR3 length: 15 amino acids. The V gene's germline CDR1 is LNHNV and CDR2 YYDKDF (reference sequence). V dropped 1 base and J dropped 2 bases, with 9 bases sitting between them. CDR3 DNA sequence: TGTGCCACCAGCAGAGGAGAGGTTGGCAATCAGCCCCAGCATTTT. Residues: CATSRGEVGNQPQHF.

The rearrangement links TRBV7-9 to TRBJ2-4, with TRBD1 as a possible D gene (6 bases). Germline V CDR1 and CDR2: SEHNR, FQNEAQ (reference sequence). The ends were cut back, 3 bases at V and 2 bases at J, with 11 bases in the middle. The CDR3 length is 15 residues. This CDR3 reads CASSLTGSTKNIQYF. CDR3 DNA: TGTGCCAGCAGCTTGACAGGATCGACCAAAAACATTCAGTACTTC.

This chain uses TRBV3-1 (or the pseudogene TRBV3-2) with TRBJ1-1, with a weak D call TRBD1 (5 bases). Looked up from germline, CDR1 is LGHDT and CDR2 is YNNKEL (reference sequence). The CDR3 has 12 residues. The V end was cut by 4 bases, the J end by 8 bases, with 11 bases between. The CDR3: CASSLQATEAFF. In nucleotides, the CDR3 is TGTGCCAGCAGCCTACAGGCGACCGAAGCTTTCTTT.

The CDR3 protein is CASSLVTGKETQYF. DNA for the CDR3: TGTGCCAGCAGCTTAGTCACTGGAAAAGAGACCCAGTACTTC. The chain couples TRBV11-2 to TRBJ2-5; no firm D call. The length of the CDR3 is 14 residues. Trimming removed 1 base at V and 3 bases at J, with 9 bases between. Germline V CDR1 and CDR2: SGHAT, FQNNGV.

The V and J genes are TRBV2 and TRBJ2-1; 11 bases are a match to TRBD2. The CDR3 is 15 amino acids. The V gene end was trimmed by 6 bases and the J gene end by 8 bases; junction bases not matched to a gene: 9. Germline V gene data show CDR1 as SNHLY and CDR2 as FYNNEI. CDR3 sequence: CASRIRLAGGDEQFF. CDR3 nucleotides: TGTGCCAGCAGGATAAGGCTAGCGGGAGGTGATGAGCAGTTCTTC.

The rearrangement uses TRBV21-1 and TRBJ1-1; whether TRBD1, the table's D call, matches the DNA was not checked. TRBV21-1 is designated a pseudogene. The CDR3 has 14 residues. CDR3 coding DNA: TGTGCCACCCCCGGACCAGGGGGCGAGACTGAAGCTTTCTTT. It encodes CATPGPGGETEAFF.

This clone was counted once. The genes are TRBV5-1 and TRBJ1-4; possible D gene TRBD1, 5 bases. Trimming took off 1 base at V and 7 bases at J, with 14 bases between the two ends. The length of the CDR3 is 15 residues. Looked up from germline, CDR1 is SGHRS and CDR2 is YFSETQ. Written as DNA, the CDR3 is TGCGCCAGCAGCTTGTTGGGACCCCGGGGTGAAAAACTGTTTTTT. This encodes CASSLLGPRGEKLFF.

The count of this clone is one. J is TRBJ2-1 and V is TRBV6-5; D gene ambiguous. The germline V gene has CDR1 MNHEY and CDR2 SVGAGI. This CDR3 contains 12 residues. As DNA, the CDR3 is TGTGGCTCGACACGGACCTACAATGAGCAGTTCTTC. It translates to CGSTRTYNEQFF.

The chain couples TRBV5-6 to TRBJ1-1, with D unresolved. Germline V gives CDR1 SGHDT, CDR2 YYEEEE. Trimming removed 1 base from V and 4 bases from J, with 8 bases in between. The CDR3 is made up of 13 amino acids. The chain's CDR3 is CASSLTLGTEAFF. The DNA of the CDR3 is TGTGCCAGCAGCTTGACCCTTGGCACTGAAGCTTTCTTT.

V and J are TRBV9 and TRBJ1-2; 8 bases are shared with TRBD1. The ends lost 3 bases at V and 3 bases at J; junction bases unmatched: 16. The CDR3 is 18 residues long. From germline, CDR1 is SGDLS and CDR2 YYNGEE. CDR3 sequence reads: CASSGVETDRENYYGYTF. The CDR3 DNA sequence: TGTGCCAGCAGCGGTGTGGAAACGGACAGGGAAAATTACTATGGCTACACCTTC.

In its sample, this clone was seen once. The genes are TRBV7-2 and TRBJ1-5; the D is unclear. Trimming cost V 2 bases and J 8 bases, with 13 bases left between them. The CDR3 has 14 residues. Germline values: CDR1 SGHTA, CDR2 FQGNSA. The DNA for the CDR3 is TGTGCCAGCAGCTTATCTTGGAGTGGCAAGCCCCAGCATTTT. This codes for CASSLSWSGKPQHF.